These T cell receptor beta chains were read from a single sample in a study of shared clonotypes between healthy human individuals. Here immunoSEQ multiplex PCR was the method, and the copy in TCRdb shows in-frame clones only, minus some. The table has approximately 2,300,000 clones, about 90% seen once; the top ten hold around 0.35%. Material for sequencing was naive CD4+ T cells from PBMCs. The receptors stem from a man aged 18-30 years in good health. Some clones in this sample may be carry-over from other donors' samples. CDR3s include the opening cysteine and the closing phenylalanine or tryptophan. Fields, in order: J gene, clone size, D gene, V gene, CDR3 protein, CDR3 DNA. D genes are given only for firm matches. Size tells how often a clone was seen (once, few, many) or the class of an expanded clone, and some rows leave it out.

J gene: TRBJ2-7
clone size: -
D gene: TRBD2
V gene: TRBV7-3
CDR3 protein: CASSPSSGGPYEQYF
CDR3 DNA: TGTGCCAGCAGCCCGTCGTCGGGAGGGCCGTACGAGCAGTACTTC

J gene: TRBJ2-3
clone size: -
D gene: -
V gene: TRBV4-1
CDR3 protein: CASSQAPTDTQYF
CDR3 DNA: TGCGCCAGCAGCCAGGCACCCACAGATACGCAGTATTTT

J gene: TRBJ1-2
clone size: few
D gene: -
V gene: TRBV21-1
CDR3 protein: CASSKVLRGPSYGYTF
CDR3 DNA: TGTGCCAGCAGCAAAGTCTTACGGGGACCTTCATATGGCTACACCTTC

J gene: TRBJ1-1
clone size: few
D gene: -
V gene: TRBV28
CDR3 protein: CASSLEKWNTEAFF
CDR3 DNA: TGTGCCAGCAGTTTGGAAAAGTGGAACACTGAAGCTTTCTTT

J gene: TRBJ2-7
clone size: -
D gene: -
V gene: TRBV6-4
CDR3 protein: CASACQPKVHEQYF
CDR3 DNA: TGTGCCAGCGCGTGTCAGCCCAAGGTCCACGAGCAGTACTTC

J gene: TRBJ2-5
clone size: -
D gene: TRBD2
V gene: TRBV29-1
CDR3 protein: CSVDRGEGETQYF
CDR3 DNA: TGCAGCGTGGATCGGGGGGAGGGAGAGACCCAGTACTTC

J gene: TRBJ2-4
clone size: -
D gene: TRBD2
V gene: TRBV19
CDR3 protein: CASSMILASGERNIQYF
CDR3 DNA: TGTGCCAGTAGTATGATTTTAGCTAGCGGGGAAAGAAACATTCAGTACTTC

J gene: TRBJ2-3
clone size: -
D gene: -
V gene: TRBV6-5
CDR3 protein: CASSYPGAGTQYF
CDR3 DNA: TGTGCCAGCAGTTACCCGGGAGCAGGTACGCAGTATTTT

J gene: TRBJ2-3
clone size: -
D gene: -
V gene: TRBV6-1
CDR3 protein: CASSELLRNTDTQYF
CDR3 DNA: TGTGCCAGCAGTGAACTGCTCAGAAACACAGATACGCAGTATTTT

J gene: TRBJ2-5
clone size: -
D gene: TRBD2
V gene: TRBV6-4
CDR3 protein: CASSDSMRGSVSETQYF
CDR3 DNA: TGTGCCAGCAGTGACTCGATGCGCGGGAGTGTCTCCGAGACCCAGTACTTC

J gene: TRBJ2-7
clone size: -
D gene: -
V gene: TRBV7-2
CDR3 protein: CASSPGLERAPYEQYF
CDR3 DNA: TGTGCCAGCAGCCCCGGGTTGGAGCGGGCCCCCTACGAGCAGTACTTC

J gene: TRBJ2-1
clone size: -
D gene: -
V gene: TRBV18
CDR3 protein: CASSPTRQYNEQFF
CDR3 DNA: TGTGCCAGCTCACCGACGCGGCAATACAATGAGCAGTTCTTC

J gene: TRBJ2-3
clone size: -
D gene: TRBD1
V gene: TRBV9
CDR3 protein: CASSLQGADTQYF
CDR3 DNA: TGTGCCAGCAGCTTACAGGGGGCGGATACGCAGTATTTT

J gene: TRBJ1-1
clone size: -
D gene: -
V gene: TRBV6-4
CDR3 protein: CASSGSPGTEAFF
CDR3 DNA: TGTGCCAGCAGTGGATCCCCCGGGACTGAAGCTTTCTTT

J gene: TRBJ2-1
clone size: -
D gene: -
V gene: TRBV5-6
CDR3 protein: CASSSTRSSYNEQFF
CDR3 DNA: TGTGCCAGCAGCTCGACTAGAAGCTCCTACAATGAGCAGTTCTTC

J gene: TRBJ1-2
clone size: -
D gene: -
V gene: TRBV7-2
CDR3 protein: CASSLAPQGYFGYTF
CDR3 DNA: TGTGCCAGCAGCTTAGCGCCACAGGGTTACTTCGGCTACACCTTC

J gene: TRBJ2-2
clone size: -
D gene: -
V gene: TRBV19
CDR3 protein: CASSPRAILAGELFF
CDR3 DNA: TGTGCCAGTAGTCCCCGGGCCATATTGGCCGGGGAGCTGTTTTTT

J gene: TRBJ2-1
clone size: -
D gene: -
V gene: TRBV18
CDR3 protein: CASSPARPGNEQFF
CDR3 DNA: TGTGCCAGCTCACCCGCTCGTCCGGGAAATGAGCAGTTCTTC

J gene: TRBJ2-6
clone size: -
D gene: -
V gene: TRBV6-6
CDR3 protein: CASSPPPGSGANVLTF
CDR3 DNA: TGTGCCAGCAGTCCCCCCCCGGGCTCAGGGGCCAACGTCCTGACTTTC